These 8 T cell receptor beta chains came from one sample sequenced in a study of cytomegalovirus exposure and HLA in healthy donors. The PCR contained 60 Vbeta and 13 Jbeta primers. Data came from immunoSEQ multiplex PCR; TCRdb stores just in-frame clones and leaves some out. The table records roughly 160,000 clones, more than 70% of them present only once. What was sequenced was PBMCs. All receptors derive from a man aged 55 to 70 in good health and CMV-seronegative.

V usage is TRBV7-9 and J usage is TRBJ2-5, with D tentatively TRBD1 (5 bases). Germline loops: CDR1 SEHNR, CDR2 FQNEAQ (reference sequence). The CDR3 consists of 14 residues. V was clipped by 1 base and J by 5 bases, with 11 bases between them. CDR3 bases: TGTGCCAGCAGCTTAGGCTCAGGGTTGGAGACCCAGTACTTC. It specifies CASSLGSGLETQYF.

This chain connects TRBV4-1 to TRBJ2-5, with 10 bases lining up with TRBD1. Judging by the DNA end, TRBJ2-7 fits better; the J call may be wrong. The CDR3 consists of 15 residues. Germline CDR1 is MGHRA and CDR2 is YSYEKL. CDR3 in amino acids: CASSLRTGGSYEQYF. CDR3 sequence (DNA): TGCGCCAGCAGTCTGCGGACAGGGGGATCCTACGAGCAGTACTTC.

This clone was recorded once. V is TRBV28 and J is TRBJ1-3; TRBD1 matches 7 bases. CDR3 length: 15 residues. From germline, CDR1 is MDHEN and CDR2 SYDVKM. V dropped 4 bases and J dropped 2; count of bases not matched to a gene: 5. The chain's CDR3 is CASSWDRPAGNTIYF. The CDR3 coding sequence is TGTGCCAGCAGTTGGGACAGACCGGCTGGAAACACCATATATTTT.

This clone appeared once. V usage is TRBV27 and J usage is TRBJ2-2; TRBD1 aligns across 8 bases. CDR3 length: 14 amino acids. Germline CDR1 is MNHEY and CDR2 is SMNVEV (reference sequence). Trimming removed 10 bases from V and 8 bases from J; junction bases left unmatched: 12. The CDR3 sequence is CATSGGLKWGELFF. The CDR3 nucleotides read TGTGCCACCTCAGGGGGCCTGAAGTGGGGGGAGCTGTTTTTT.

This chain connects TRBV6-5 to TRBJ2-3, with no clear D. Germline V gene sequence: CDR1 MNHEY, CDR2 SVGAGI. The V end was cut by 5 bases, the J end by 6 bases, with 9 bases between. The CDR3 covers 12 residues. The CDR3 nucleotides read TGTGCCAGCAGTAACGAGGTGGATACGCAGTATTTT. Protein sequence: CASSNEVDTQYF.

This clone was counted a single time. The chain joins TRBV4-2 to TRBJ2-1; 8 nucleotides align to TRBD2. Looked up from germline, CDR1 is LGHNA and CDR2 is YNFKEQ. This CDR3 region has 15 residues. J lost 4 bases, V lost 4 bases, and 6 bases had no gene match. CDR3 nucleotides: TGTGCCAGCAGCCTGACTAGCGCCGTATACAATGAGCAGTTCTTC. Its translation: CASSLTSAVYNEQFF.

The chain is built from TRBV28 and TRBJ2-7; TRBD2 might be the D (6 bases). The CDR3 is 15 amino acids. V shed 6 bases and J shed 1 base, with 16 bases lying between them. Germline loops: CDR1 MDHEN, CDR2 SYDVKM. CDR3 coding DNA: TGTGCCAGCAGGAAACGCGGGGTGAGTTCCTACGAGCAGTACTTC. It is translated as CASRKRGVSSYEQYF.

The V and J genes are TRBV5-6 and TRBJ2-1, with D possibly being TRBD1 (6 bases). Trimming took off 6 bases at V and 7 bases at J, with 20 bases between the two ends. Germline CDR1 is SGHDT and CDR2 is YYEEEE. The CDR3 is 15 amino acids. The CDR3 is CASTFLGGEGNEQFF. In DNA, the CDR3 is TGTGCCAGCACCTTTTTAGGGGGAGAAGGGAATGAGCAGTTCTTC.